This T cell receptor beta chain was identified during a study of cytomegalovirus exposure and HLA in healthy donors. Study overall: Later, an analysis reported that the 130 or so validation repertoires had used the same platform as the roughly 650 first-cohort repertoires. Regarding the study as a whole: Rare sequences made up most TCRs, while some public TCRs were found in many donors. Among the CMV-associated chains, a few were confirmed in vitro as specific for CMV antigens.

Separate from the roughly 610-subject first cohort, the roughly 120-subject validation cohort was the one that the donors belonged to. Clones were sequenced by immunoSEQ multiplex PCR, and TCRdb holds only the in-frame ones, with some missing. Among approximately 82,000 clones, 85% to 95% were seen once, and the ten largest hold 0.69%. Looked up from germline, CDR1 is SGHNT and CDR2 is YYREEE (reference sequence). This CDR3 has 16 amino acids. V gave up 4 bases and J gave up 7 bases; unmatched junction bases: 8. To note about this clone: The antigen remains unidentified.

The specimen sequenced was PBMCs. This TCR was sampled from a woman under 30 in good health and CMV-seronegative. The rearrangement joins TRBV5-4 to TRBJ2-7; 16 nucleotides line up with TRBD2. The CDR3 is CASSPGTSGRAGEQYF. The CDR3 DNA reads as TGTGCCAGCAGCCCCGGGACTAGCGGGAGGGCTGGTGAGCAGTACTTC.